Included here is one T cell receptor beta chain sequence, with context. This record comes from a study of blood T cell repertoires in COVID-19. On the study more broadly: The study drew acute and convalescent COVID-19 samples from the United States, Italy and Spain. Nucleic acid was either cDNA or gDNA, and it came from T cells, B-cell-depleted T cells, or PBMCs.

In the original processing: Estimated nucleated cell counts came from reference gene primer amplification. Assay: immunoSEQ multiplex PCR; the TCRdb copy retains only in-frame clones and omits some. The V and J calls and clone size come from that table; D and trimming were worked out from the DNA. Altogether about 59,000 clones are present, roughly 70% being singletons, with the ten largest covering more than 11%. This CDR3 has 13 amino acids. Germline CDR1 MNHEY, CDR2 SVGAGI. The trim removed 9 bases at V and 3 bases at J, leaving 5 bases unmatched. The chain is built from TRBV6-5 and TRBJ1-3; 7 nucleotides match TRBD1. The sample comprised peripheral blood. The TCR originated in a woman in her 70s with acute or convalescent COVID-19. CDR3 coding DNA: TGTGCCAGTGGAGACAGGGATGGAAACACCATATATTTT. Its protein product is CASGDRDGNTIYF.